The 6 T cell receptor beta chains presented below share a single source sample, sequenced in a study of shared clonotypes between healthy human individuals. TCRdb's copy holds only in-frame clones and misses some; the assay was immunoSEQ multiplex PCR. Here the sample spans roughly 2.5 million clones, over 85% being singletons. Sequenced input: naive CD4+ T cells sorted from blood. Indicated subset: CD45RA+ positively selected. All receptors come from a man aged 18 to 35 in good health.

The chain couples TRBV18 to TRBJ1-1; perhaps TRBD1 as D (6 bases). Germline values: CDR1 KGHSH, CDR2 LQKENI. V dropped 6 bases and J dropped 8 bases, with 16 bases sitting between them. CDR3 size: 13 residues. The CDR3 bases are TGTGCCAGCTCCCTAGGACAGCTCAGAGAAGCTTTCTTT. Amino acid sequence: CASSLGQLREAFF.

About this clone itself: Other DNA sequences within the sample encode an identical CDR3. V and J are TRBV5-1 and TRBJ1-5, with 7 positions matching TRBD1. CDR1 and CDR2 from the germline V gene are SGHRS and YFSETQ. After removal of 2 bases from V and 3 bases from J, the junction contained 5 bases not matched to a gene. The CDR3 totals 15 residues. This chain's CDR3 is CASSLSGGDNQPQHF. In DNA form, the CDR3 reads TGCGCCAGCAGCTTATCAGGGGGTGACAATCAGCCCCAGCATTTT.

This clone was found a few times. J is TRBJ1-5 and V is TRBV4-1; D is possibly TRBD1 (5 bases). The CDR3 runs 15 residues. CDR1 is MGHRA, CDR2 YSYEKL, per germline. V shed 0 bases and J shed 7 bases, with 13 bases lying between them. CDR3 loop: CASSQEGGLRQPQHF. The CDR3 DNA sequence: TGCGCCAGCAGCCAAGAGGGGGGGTTAAGGCAGCCCCAGCATTTT.

In the case of this clone: This specimen includes other DNA sequences encoding the same CDR3. The rearrangement links TRBV5-1 to TRBJ2-7; 7 bases line up with TRBD1. Trimming cost V 4 bases and J 0 bases; bases outside gene matches: 7. The CDR3 runs 15 residues. CDR1 is SGHRS and CDR2 is YFSETQ in the germline V gene. CDR3 sequence: CASSPLTGSSYEQYF. The DNA of the CDR3 is TGCGCCAGCAGCCCATTGACAGGGAGCTCCTACGAGCAGTACTTC.

The rearrangement joins TRBV6-5 to TRBJ1-4; no clear D gene. The germline gives CDR1 MNHEY, CDR2 SVGAGI. The germline V and J ends were trimmed by 6 bases and 5 bases, with 16 bases remaining between them. The CDR3 runs to 15 residues. In DNA form, the CDR3 reads TGTGCCAGCAGGCGTGGGCCGGCCAAGAATGAAAAACTGTTTTTT. It codes for CASRRGPAKNEKLFF.

The chain recombines TRBV6-1 with TRBJ2-2, with no clear D. CDR3 size: 13 residues. The V gene's germline CDR1 is MNHNS and CDR2 SASEGT. The V gene lost 8 bases and the J gene lost 0 bases, with 7 bases spanning the gap. CDR3 in amino acids: CASGPANTGELFF. The CDR3 DNA reads as TGTGCCAGCGGTCCAGCGAACACCGGGGAGCTGTTTTTT.